Here is one T cell receptor beta chain with its context. The antigen is not known. The naive CD8 subset, CD45RO-negative cells positively selected for CCR7, excluded terminally differentiated effector memory CD45RA+ cells. Sequencing was at deep level. Assay: immunoSEQ multiplex PCR; the TCRdb copy retains only in-frame clones and omits some. This table holds some 1,900,000 clones, about 95% found once. The sample belongs to a study of shared clonotypes between healthy human individuals. Study information: The study drew on two women and three men aged 18 to 49 as donors. The study, taken as a whole, reports: Generally, estimated richness proved larger in naive subsets than it did in memory subsets. The diversity represented, both genetic and in exposure history, was limited by few donors.

The V gene lost 4 bases and the J gene lost 3 bases, with 11 bases spanning the gap. This CDR3 is 13 amino acids long. Germline CDR1 SGHRS, CDR2 YFSETQ. The V call is TRBV5-1, the J call TRBJ2-7; maybe TRBD2 (5 bases). This clonotype was obtained from a man between 18 and 29 years old in good health. Material for sequencing was naive CD8+ T cells sorted from blood. This CDR3 reads CASSDGGLYEQYF. In DNA form, the CDR3 reads TGCGCCAGCAGCGACGGAGGTCTCTACGAGCAGTACTTC. Together with reference TRBV5-1 and TRBJ2-7, the CDR3 gives the full variable domain: KAGVTQTPRYLIKTRGQQVTLSCSPISGHRSVSWYQQTPGQGLQFLFEYFSETQRNKGNFPGRFSGRQFSNSRSEMNVSTLELGDSALYLCASSDGGLYEQYFGPGTRLTVT.